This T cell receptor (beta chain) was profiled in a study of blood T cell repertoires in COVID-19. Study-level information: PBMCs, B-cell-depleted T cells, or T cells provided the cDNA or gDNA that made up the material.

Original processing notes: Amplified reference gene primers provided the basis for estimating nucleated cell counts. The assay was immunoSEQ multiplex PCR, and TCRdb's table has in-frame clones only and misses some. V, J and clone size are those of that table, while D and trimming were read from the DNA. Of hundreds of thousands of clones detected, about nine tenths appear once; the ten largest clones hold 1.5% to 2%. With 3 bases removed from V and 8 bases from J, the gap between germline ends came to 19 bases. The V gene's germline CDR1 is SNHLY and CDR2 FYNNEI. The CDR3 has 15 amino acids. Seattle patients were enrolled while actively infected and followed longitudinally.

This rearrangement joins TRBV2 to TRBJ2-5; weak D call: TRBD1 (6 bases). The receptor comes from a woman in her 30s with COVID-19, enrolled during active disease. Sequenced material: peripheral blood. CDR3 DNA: TGTGCCAGCAGTGACTGGACAGAGTCCGGGCGCACCCAGTACTTC. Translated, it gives CASSDWTESGRTQYF.